The rows below give T cell receptor beta chains drawn from one sample of a study of vaccination and CD4 T cells after COVID-19. Each CDR3 protein gets one entry after TCRdb re-called the PCR reads with MiXCR. The sample lists about 20,000 distinct CDR3 sequences; about 50% were seen once. These receptors are not linked to any known antigen. Sequences were obtained from CD4+ T cells from blood, cultured in vitro. These receptors were taken from a human donor who had recovered from COVID-19. CDR3s include the opening cysteine and the closing phenylalanine or tryptophan. D genes are given only for firm matches. Where a row states a size, it is once, few, many or the class of an expanded clone; other rows omit it.

CDR3aa,CDR3nt,d_gene,j_gene,v_gene,abundance,len
CASSTQGTGTEAFF,TGTGCCAGCTCGACACAGGGGACGGGCACTGAAGCTTTCTTT,TRBD1,TRBJ1-1,TRBV18,NA,14
CASRGGGLTDTQYF,TGTGCCAGCAGGGGAGGGGGGTTAACAGATACGCAGTATTTT,NA,TRBJ2-3,TRBV28,NA,14
CASSLTAGNTDTQYF,TGTGCCAGCAGCTTAACGGCAGGGAACACAGATACGCAGTATTTT,NA,TRBJ2-3,TRBV7-9,NA,15
CASRAGRGKNTEAFF,TGTGCCAGCAGGGCGGGCAGGGGAAAGAACACTGAAGCTTTCTTT,NA,TRBJ1-1,TRBV12-3/TRBV12-4,NA,15
CASSGLAGDYGQYF,TGTGCCAGCAGCGGGCTAGCGGGGGATTACGGGCAGTATTTT,TRBD2,TRBJ2-3,TRBV9,NA,14
CASSLFSQGANYGYTF,TGTGCCAGCAGCCTATTCTCGCAGGGGGCAAACTATGGCTACACCTTC,TRBD1,TRBJ1-2,TRBV27,NA,16
CASSTAGTPGWNTEAFF,TGTGCCAGTAGTACCGCCGGGACTCCGGGCTGGAACACTGAAGCTTTCTTT,NA,TRBJ1-1,TRBV19,NA,17
CASSRKRTATSGDTEAFF,TGTGCCAGCAGTCGAAAGCGGACAGCAACATCCGGCGACACTGAAGCTTTCTTT,NA,TRBJ1-1,TRBV6-2/TRBV6-3,NA,18
CASSPQGARNTIYF,TGTGCCAGCAGCCCACAGGGCGCCCGAAACACCATATATTTT,NA,TRBJ1-3,TRBV7-2,NA,14
CSADRSQETQYF,TGCAGTGCGGACAGGTCCCAAGAGACCCAGTACTTC,TRBD1,TRBJ2-5,TRBV20-1,NA,12
CASSFPSADRAAEKLFF,TGTGCCAGCAGCTTCCCCTCCGCGGACAGGGCGGCTGAAAAACTGTTTTTT,TRBD1,TRBJ1-4,TRBV7-8,NA,17
CASSWDRLPGTQYF,TGTGCCAGCAGCTGGGACAGGCTCCCAGGGACCCAGTACTTC,TRBD1,TRBJ2-5,TRBV12-3/TRBV12-4,NA,14
CASSQGPTYSNQPQHF,TGTGCCAGCAGTCAGGGACCGACATATAGCAATCAGCCCCAGCATTTT,NA,TRBJ1-5,TRBV6-2/TRBV6-3,NA,16
CASSISPLDSHEQYF,TGTGCCAGTAGTATATCACCCCTGGATTCCCACGAGCAGTACTTC,NA,TRBJ2-7,TRBV19,NA,15
CATRTGGAGQETQYF,TGTGCCACGCGGACAGGGGGCGCGGGGCAAGAGACCCAGTACTTC,TRBD1,TRBJ2-5,TRBV15,NA,15
CSAVAGTGGQPQHF,TGCAGTGCGGTAGCCGGGACAGGGGGCCAGCCCCAGCATTTT,TRBD1,TRBJ1-5,TRBV20-1,few,14
CASSAGTGQYNEQFF,TGTGCTAGCAGCGCAGGGACAGGCCAGTACAATGAGCAGTTCTTC,TRBD1,TRBJ2-1,TRBV7-7,NA,15
CASSSTGVGSYEQYF,TGTGCCAGCAGCTCTACAGGGGTAGGCTCCTACGAGCAGTACTTC,TRBD1,TRBJ2-7,TRBV6-1,NA,15
CASSLEGAKNSPLHF,TGTGCCAGCAGCTTGGAGGGGGCTAAAAATTCACCCCTCCACTTT,TRBD1,TRBJ1-6,TRBV5-5,NA,15